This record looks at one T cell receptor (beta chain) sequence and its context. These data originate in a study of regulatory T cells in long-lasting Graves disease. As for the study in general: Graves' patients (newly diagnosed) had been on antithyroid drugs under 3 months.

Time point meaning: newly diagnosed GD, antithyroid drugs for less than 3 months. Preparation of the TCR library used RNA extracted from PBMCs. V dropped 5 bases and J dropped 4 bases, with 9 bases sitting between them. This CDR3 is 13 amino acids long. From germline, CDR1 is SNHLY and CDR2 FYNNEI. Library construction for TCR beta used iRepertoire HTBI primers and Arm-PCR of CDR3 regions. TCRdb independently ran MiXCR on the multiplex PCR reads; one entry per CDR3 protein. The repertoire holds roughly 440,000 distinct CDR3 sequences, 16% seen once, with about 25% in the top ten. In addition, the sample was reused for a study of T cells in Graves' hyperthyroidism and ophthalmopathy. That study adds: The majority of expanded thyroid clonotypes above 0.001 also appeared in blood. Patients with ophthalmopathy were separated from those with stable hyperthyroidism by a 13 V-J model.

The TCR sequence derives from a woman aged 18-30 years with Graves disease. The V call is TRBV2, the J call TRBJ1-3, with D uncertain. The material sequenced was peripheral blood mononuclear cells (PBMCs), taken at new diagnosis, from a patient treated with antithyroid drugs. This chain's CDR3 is CASSLSPGNTIYF. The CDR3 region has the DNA TGTGCCAGCAGTCTCTCGCCCGGAAACACCATATATTTT.